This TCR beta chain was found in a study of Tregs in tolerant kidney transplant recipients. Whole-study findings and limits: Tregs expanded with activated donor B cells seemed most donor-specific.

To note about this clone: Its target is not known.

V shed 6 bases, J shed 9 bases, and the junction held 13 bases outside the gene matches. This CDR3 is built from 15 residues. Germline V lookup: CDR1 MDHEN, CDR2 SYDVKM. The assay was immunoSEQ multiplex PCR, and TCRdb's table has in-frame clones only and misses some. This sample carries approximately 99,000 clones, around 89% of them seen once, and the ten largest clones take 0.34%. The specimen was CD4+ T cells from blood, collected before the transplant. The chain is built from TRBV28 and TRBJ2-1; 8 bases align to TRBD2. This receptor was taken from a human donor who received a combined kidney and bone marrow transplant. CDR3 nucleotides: TGTGCCAGCAGCTCTCCAGCGGGAGCCAGGGGTGAGCAGTTCTTC. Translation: CASSSPAGARGEQFF.